The T cell receptor (beta chain) described here comes from a study of cytomegalovirus exposure and HLA in healthy donors. Study outcomes and limitations: The authors confirmed in vitro that a few CMV-associated chains were specific for CMV antigens. 87-base-pair reads could not separate some V segments, including TRBV6-2 and TRBV6-3.

The PCR used 60 Vbeta and 13 Jbeta primers. Using immunoSEQ multiplex PCR, the repertoire was profiled, and TCRdb retains in-frame clones only, with some absent. Among under 300,000 clones listed, 84% were seen once. Unmatched junction bases numbered 4, after V lost 2 bases and J lost 14 bases. The CDR3 has 13 residues. Germline loops: CDR1 GTSNPN, CDR2 SVGIG (reference sequence). Comment on this clone: Its antigen is currently unknown.

The origin of this receptor is a woman in her thirties or forties in good health and CMV-seropositive. Sample: PBMCs. The V and J genes are TRBV30 and TRBJ2-1, with 15 positions matching TRBD2. As DNA, the CDR3 is TGTGCCTGGAGTACCGGGACTAGCGGGAGGAAGTTCTTC. Amino acid sequence: CAWSTGTSGRKFF.